This T cell receptor beta chain was captured by sequencing in a study of post-analysis software for immune sequencing data. Across the study: The courses of disease that were included comprised relapsing-remitting, secondary progressive and progressive-relapsing multiple sclerosis. Whole-study results and caveats: Compared with controls, patients had more of roughly five TRBV segments, including TRBV5-6, TRBV5-1 and TRBV20-1. Versus controls, multiple sclerosis patients showed significantly lower diversity (normalized Chao1). F-measure co-clustering was strong for batch-matched samples.

A few counts support this clonotype. Its cognate antigen is unknown. Tagging with unique molecular identifiers was a feature of the TCR beta cDNA libraries. It was from roughly 1 to 10 million T cells that around 500,000 cDNA molecules came. Each CDR3 protein gets one entry after TCRdb re-called the PCR reads with MiXCR. The table lists 820,000 or so distinct CDR3 sequences, 53% of them singletons. The V and J ends lost 6 bases and 0 bases respectively, with 15 bases between them. The CDR3 contains 15 residues. Germline CDR1 is MDHEN and CDR2 is SYDVKM. The clonotype originates from a girl under 18 with multiple sclerosis. V is TRBV28 and J is TRBJ2-7; possibly TRBD1 for D (7 bases). The source material was blood. The CDR3 DNA is TGTGCCAGCAGGGGAGGACAGGCTAACTCCTACGAGCAGTACTTC. It is translated as CASRGGQANSYEQYF.